A selection of T cell receptor beta chains follows, all from one sample in a study of CD4 T cells in relation to SARS-CoV-2 and coronaviruses. Their antigens are not known. Libraries were prepared by immunoSEQ multiplex PCR; TCRdb keeps only in-frame clonotypes and omits some of them. This table holds about 36,000 clones, 65% to 80% found once. The sample was memory CD4+ T cells from PBMCs, cultured in vitro. The receptors shown here come from an adult with COVID-19. Each CDR3 is given with its conserved first and last residue. D genes are given only for firm matches. Size is stated for part of the rows, as once, few or many counts, or as a class when the clone is expanded.

v_gene: TRBV29-1
abundance: once
d_gene: TRBD2
len: 13
j_gene: TRBJ2-7
CDR3nt: TGCAGCGTGGAGGAGACTAGCGGCTACGAGCAGTACTTC
CDR3aa: CSVEETSGYEQYF

v_gene: TRBV30
abundance: NA
d_gene: NA
len: 15
j_gene: TRBJ2-7
CDR3nt: TGTGCCTGGAGTGCTGACGGGACCAAAGGAGTCAAGCAGTACTTC
CDR3aa: CAWSADGTKGVKQYF

v_gene: TRBV5-1
abundance: NA
d_gene: TRBD1
len: 15
j_gene: TRBJ2-3
CDR3nt: TGCGCCAGCAGCGTCCTACAGGGGGCAAGGGATACGCAGTATTTT
CDR3aa: CASSVLQGARDTQYF

v_gene: TRBV7-2
abundance: NA
d_gene: TRBD2
len: 17
j_gene: TRBJ2-5
CDR3nt: TGTGCCAGCAGCACCGGCGCGGGACTAGCGGAGATAGAGACCCAGTACTTC
CDR3aa: CASSTGAGLAEIETQYF

v_gene: TRBV2
abundance: few
d_gene: NA
len: 13
j_gene: TRBJ2-7
CDR3nt: TGTGCCAGCAGTGAGGAGGGGATAGGCGAGCAGTACTTC
CDR3aa: CASSEEGIGEQYF

v_gene: TRBV5-1
abundance: once
d_gene: NA
len: 14
j_gene: TRBJ2-1
CDR3nt: TGCGCCAGCAGCCGGGGGTTAGCTAACAATGAGCAGTTCTTC
CDR3aa: CASSRGLANNEQFF

v_gene: TRBV19
abundance: NA
d_gene: NA
len: 15
j_gene: TRBJ2-1
CDR3nt: TGTGCCACCGCCTTGGCCGCGAGCTCCTACAATGAGCAGTTCTTC
CDR3aa: CATALAASSYNEQFF

v_gene: TRBV3-1/TRBV3-2
abundance: NA
d_gene: NA
len: 17
j_gene: TRBJ1-4
CDR3nt: TGTGCCAGCAGCCAAGCTAACCCCGGGACTAGATATGAAAAACTGTTTTTT
CDR3aa: CASSQANPGTRYEKLFF

v_gene: TRBV19
abundance: NA
d_gene: TRBD2
len: 15
j_gene: TRBJ2-7
CDR3nt: TGTGCCAGTAGCTGGGGGACTAGCGGTTCCTACGAGCAGTACTTC
CDR3aa: CASSWGTSGSYEQYF

v_gene: TRBV5-6
abundance: NA
d_gene: NA
len: 13
j_gene: TRBJ2-1
CDR3nt: TGTGCCAGCAGCTTACGGAGTTACAATGAGCAGTTCTTC
CDR3aa: CASSLRSYNEQFF

v_gene: TRBV5-5
abundance: once
d_gene: NA
len: 13
j_gene: TRBJ2-5
CDR3nt: TGTGCCAGCAGCGGGGACATTCAAGAGACCCAGTACTTC
CDR3aa: CASSGDIQETQYF

v_gene: TRBV6-2/TRBV6-3
abundance: NA
d_gene: NA
len: 12
j_gene: TRBJ2-5
CDR3nt: TGTGCCAGCAGTTGGGCAGCAGAGACCCAGTACTTC
CDR3aa: CASSWAAETQYF

v_gene: TRBV7-2
abundance: NA
d_gene: NA
len: 13
j_gene: TRBJ2-5
CDR3nt: TGTGCCAGCAGCCCCGCCAAAGGAGAGACCCAGTACTTC
CDR3aa: CASSPAKGETQYF

v_gene: TRBV27
abundance: NA
d_gene: NA
len: 14
j_gene: TRBJ2-3
CDR3nt: TGTGCCAGCAGTTTAGGCGGGGACACAGATACGCAGTATTTT
CDR3aa: CASSLGGDTDTQYF

v_gene: TRBV3-1/TRBV3-2
abundance: NA
d_gene: TRBD1
len: 14
j_gene: TRBJ1-2
CDR3nt: TGTGCCAGCAGCCAATTTCGGACAGGCAAACCCTACACCTTC
CDR3aa: CASSQFRTGKPYTF

v_gene: TRBV15
abundance: NA
d_gene: NA
len: 15
j_gene: TRBJ2-3
CDR3nt: TGTGCCACCAGCAGAGTTCGAGTGGACAGAGATACGCAGTATTTT
CDR3aa: CATSRVRVDRDTQYF

v_gene: TRBV15
abundance: NA
d_gene: NA
len: 15
j_gene: TRBJ1-6
CDR3nt: TGTGCCACCAGCAGAGATACACACCAGAATTCACCCCTCCACTTT
CDR3aa: CATSRDTHQNSPLHF

v_gene: TRBV7-9
abundance: few
d_gene: NA
len: 14
j_gene: TRBJ1-1
CDR3nt: TGTGCCAGCAGCGAAGGGGGGGGGAACACTGAAGCTTTCTTT
CDR3aa: CASSEGGGNTEAFF

v_gene: TRBV24-1
abundance: NA
d_gene: TRBD2
len: 17
j_gene: TRBJ2-1
CDR3nt: TGTGCCACCAGTGACCCGACTAGCGGGAGGACCTACAATGAGCAGTTCTTC
CDR3aa: CATSDPTSGRTYNEQFF

v_gene: TRBV10-3
abundance: once
d_gene: TRBD2
len: 13
j_gene: TRBJ2-1
CDR3nt: TGTGCCATCAGTGCTAGCGGCGACAATGAGCAGTTCTTC
CDR3aa: CAISASGDNEQFF

v_gene: TRBV28
abundance: NA
d_gene: TRBD2
len: 19
j_gene: TRBJ2-7
CDR3nt: TGTGCCAGCAGTTTCCCCGAGCTAGCGGGATCTACCCCCCGGTACGAGCAGTACTTC
CDR3aa: CASSFPELAGSTPRYEQYF

v_gene: TRBV7-2
abundance: NA
d_gene: NA
len: 15
j_gene: TRBJ2-1
CDR3nt: TGTGCCAGCAGCTTATCCGGGTTAGGGGGCAATGAGCAGTTCTTC
CDR3aa: CASSLSGLGGNEQFF

v_gene: TRBV11-2
abundance: once
d_gene: NA
len: 15
j_gene: TRBJ2-7
CDR3nt: TGTGCCAGCACCCACAACCTACGGGCGCCCTACGAGCAGTACTTC
CDR3aa: CASTHNLRAPYEQYF

v_gene: TRBV12-3/TRBV12-4
abundance: NA
d_gene: NA
len: 13
j_gene: TRBJ1-1
CDR3nt: TGTGCCAGCAGTTTAATCTCAGGGACTGAAGCTTTCTTT
CDR3aa: CASSLISGTEAFF

v_gene: TRBV10-3
abundance: NA
d_gene: NA
len: 12
j_gene: TRBJ2-1
CDR3nt: TGTGCCATCAGTGGTCGGGGACTGGTTCAGTTCTTC
CDR3aa: CAISGRGLVQFF

v_gene: TRBV7-2
abundance: NA
d_gene: NA
len: 14
j_gene: TRBJ2-7
CDR3nt: TGTGCCAGCAGCTCGGGCCGGGATGGCTACGAGCAGTACTTC
CDR3aa: CASSSGRDGYEQYF

v_gene: TRBV18
abundance: few
d_gene: TRBD1
len: 15
j_gene: TRBJ2-2
CDR3nt: TGTGCCAGCTCAGCGGGACAGGGGACCACCGGGGAGCTGTTTTTT
CDR3aa: CASSAGQGTTGELFF

v_gene: TRBV28
abundance: NA
d_gene: TRBD2
len: 17
j_gene: TRBJ2-3
CDR3nt: TGTGCCAGCAGTTTAGTAGGACTAGCGGCCGTCACAGATACGCAGTATTTT
CDR3aa: CASSLVGLAAVTDTQYF

v_gene: TRBV15
abundance: NA
d_gene: NA
len: 17
j_gene: TRBJ1-2
CDR3nt: TGTGCCACCAGCAGAGATCGGCAGGGCTACGTGGGCTATGGCTACACCTTC
CDR3aa: CATSRDRQGYVGYGYTF

v_gene: TRBV13
abundance: once
d_gene: TRBD1
len: 15
j_gene: TRBJ2-1
CDR3nt: TGTGCCAGCAGCAGACAGGGGGCGAGATACAATGAGCAGTTCTTC
CDR3aa: CASSRQGARYNEQFF

v_gene: TRBV28
abundance: NA
d_gene: NA
len: 18
j_gene: TRBJ2-5
CDR3nt: TGTGCCAGCAGTTTATGGGGCAGGGCCAGTTCTGTGGGGGAGACCCAGTACTTC
CDR3aa: CASSLWGRASSVGETQYF

v_gene: TRBV15
abundance: NA
d_gene: NA
len: 17
j_gene: TRBJ1-5
CDR3nt: TGTGCCACCAGCAGAACCTACGGGGCAGATAGCAATCAGCCCCAGCATTTT
CDR3aa: CATSRTYGADSNQPQHF

v_gene: TRBV11-2
abundance: NA
d_gene: NA
len: 18
j_gene: TRBJ1-3
CDR3nt: TGTGCCAGCAGCAAGACAGTCGGGGGCACCGGCTCTGGAAACACCATATATTTT
CDR3aa: CASSKTVGGTGSGNTIYF

v_gene: TRBV4-3
abundance: NA
d_gene: TRBD2
len: 16
j_gene: TRBJ2-3
CDR3nt: TGCGCCAGCAGCCAAGGGGGGGGTCCACACACAGATACGCAGTATTTT
CDR3aa: CASSQGGGPHTDTQYF

v_gene: TRBV21-1
abundance: NA
d_gene: NA
len: 13
j_gene: TRBJ1-2
CDR3nt: TGTGCCAGCAGCAAGGGGTTCCCTAACGGCTACACCTTC
CDR3aa: CASSKGFPNGYTF

v_gene: TRBV5-5
abundance: NA
d_gene: NA
len: 18
j_gene: TRBJ1-4
CDR3nt: TGTGCCAGCAGCTTGAGCTCTCGCCAGTCGCGAACTAATGAAAAACTGTTTTTT
CDR3aa: CASSLSSRQSRTNEKLFF

v_gene: TRBV11-2
abundance: NA
d_gene: NA
len: 14
j_gene: TRBJ1-2
CDR3nt: TGTGCCAGCAGCCGAGACCTTAGGACCTATGGCTACACCTTC
CDR3aa: CASSRDLRTYGYTF

v_gene: TRBV7-9
abundance: NA
d_gene: NA
len: 13
j_gene: TRBJ1-4
CDR3nt: TGTGCCAGCAGCCAAGGGACAAATGAAAAACTGTTTTTT
CDR3aa: CASSQGTNEKLFF

v_gene: TRBV4-1
abundance: NA
d_gene: TRBD2
len: 18
j_gene: TRBJ2-7
CDR3nt: TGCGCCAGCAGCCAAGTGTTGATTAGCGGGACACCTTCCTACGAGCAGTACTTC
CDR3aa: CASSQVLISGTPSYEQYF

v_gene: TRBV18
abundance: NA
d_gene: TRBD1
len: 16
j_gene: TRBJ2-2
CDR3nt: TGTGCCAGCTCACCCCGGGACAGGGGAAAAATCGGGGAGCTGTTTTTT
CDR3aa: CASSPRDRGKIGELFF

v_gene: TRBV5-4
abundance: NA
d_gene: TRBD1
len: 16
j_gene: TRBJ2-3
CDR3nt: TGTGCCAGCAGCTCCAGGACAGGGCTGGGCACAGATACGCAGTATTTT
CDR3aa: CASSSRTGLGTDTQYF

v_gene: TRBV28
abundance: few
d_gene: NA
len: 13
j_gene: TRBJ2-2
CDR3nt: TGTGCCAGCAGGTGGCAGAACACCGGGGAGCTGTTTTTT
CDR3aa: CASRWQNTGELFF